Here is one T cell receptor beta chain with its context. The specificity of this receptor is unknown. Base qualities were left out, and no much larger clone turns up one base away. The ViraFEST assay stimulated PBMC with viral peptide pools and then used TCR sequencing to identify antigen-specific CD4+ T cell clonotypes by expansion. After less than 13 days of culture, CD4+ T cells were isolated with the EasySep CD4+ T cell isolation kit. Healthy vaccine recipients had no prior SARS-CoV-2 infection, confirmed by negative nucleocapsid antibodies before and after vaccination. Each well held 1.5 million to 2.5 million PBMC cultured in IMDM containing approximately 5.2% human AB serum, about 10 IU/ml IL-2 and gentamicin, along with about 9.5 ug/ml peptides. Half of the culture medium was replaced with fresh IL-2-containing medium on days 3 and 7. Unless noted otherwise, every peptide stimulation condition was grown in triplicate wells. PBMC were separated from whole blood using Ficoll-Paque Plus gradient centrifugation and were then either cryopreserved at -140C or used fresh. Overlapping peptide pools spanned the spike proteins of SARS-CoV-2 and the common cold coronaviruses HCoV-NL63, HCoV-OC43 and HCoV-229E. The QIAamp micro DNA kit was used to extract genomic DNA from the cultured CD4+ T cells.

Its CDR3 holds 13 amino acids, cysteine through phenylalanine. CDR3 DNA is the only sequence kept; it has 39 bases, read in frame from the first base. According to the germline V gene, CDR1 reads KGHDR and CDR2 reads SFDVKD. Deletion took 4 bases off V and 10 bases off J, with a span of 15 bases between the germline ends. Receptor amplification or capture employed the immunoSEQ multiplex PCR assay. DNA from the CD4+ T cells that had been cultured and isolated underwent TCR beta CDR3 sequencing. In the authors' own workflow: The analysis removed non-productive TCR sequences, trimmed reads to the CDR3 region, and retained only CDR3s that were 7 or more amino acids long. Antigen-specific clonotypes were identified using the MANAFEST web app by comparison of expansion in peptide wells against reference cultures. To be called positive, a clone needed expansion at FDR<0.05 compared with the reference and with all other wells, an odds ratio greater than 5, and a frequency greater than 0.1% in two replicate wells. A clonotype was defined as cross-reactive if the clonotype was significantly expanded both in SARS-CoV-2 spike wells and in at least one common cold coronavirus spike condition. CDR3 similarity was assessed by Levenshtein distance with the stringdist R package, and unrooted trees were built with ape in R 3.6.1. TCRdb obtained this table from immuneACCESS and retained in-frame rearrangements with V and J assigned. These tables miss some clones; where compared with another copy, unresolved V genes account for less than half of the shortfall, and the remainder is unexplained. The V and J calls and clone size come from that table; D and trimming were worked out from the DNA. The sample table holds 60,000 to 70,000 clones, of which roughly 79% were seen once. Jointly, the top ten make up about 2.4% of the sample.

The data are from a study of vaccination effects on CD4 cells after COVID-19 (dated by TCRdb to 2021 to 2024). Study-wide context: Each participant got two doses of an mRNA SARS-CoV-2 vaccine, either BNT162b2 or mRNA-1273. Cultures from other donors in the study were sequenced using the Oncomine TCR Beta short-read assay on an Illumina iSeq 100. The full study included fewer than eleven COVID-19 convalescent patients and a handful of SARS-CoV-2-naive healthy vaccine recipients. In both COVID-19 convalescent patients and infection-naive vaccine recipients, the study compared SARS-CoV-2 spike-specific CD4+ TCR repertoires from before mRNA vaccination with those from after it. Results and caveats for the whole study, not just this receptor: In healthy vaccine recipients, vaccine-induced clones were almost all SARS-CoV-2 mono-reactive, with only 1 of 255 cross-reactive with common cold coronaviruses. Both infection-induced and vaccine-induced clones contracted markedly at late post-vaccination timepoints, which is consistent with waning T cell responses. Limitations of the study were the small number of convalescent patients and the absence of early post-infection timepoints.

The source is a human donor who received a COVID-19 vaccine. The receptor chain draws on TRBV24-1 and TRBJ1-1; TRBD1 is perhaps the D gene, given 5 matching bases. The input for sequencing was CD4+ T cells from PBMCs cultured with HCoV-229E spike peptides, taken before COVID-19 vaccination. This sample's cell subset or site label indicates: HCoV-229E spike overlapping peptide pool stimulation. CDR3 sequence: CATSERGVVPAFF. The nucleotides are TGTGCCACCAGTGAACGGGGGGTCGTCCCAGCTTTCTTT.